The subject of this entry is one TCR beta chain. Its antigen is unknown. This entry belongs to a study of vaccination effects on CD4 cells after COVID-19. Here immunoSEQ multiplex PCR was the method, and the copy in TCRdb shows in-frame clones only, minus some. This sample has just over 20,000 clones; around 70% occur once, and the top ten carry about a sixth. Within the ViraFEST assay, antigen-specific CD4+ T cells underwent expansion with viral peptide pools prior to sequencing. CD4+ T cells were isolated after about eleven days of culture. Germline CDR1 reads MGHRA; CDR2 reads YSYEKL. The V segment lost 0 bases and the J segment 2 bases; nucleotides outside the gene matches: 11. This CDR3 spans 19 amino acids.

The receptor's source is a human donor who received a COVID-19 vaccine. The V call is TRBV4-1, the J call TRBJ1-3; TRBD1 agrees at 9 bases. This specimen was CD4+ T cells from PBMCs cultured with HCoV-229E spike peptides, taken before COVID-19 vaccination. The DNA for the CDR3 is TGCGCCAGCAGCCAAGATCGACAGGGGGAGCGTCTAACTGGAAACACCATATATTTT. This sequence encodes CASSQDRQGERLTGNTIYF.